Given below is one T cell receptor beta chain in context. The count of this clone is one. Its antigen remains unidentified. Per-base qualities were not stored, and no clone one base away is much larger. Whole blood was collected in K2EDTA tubes by collaborating institutions according to the institutions' own protocols. For TCRbeta analysis, collaborator samples were shipped as frozen whole blood, as isolated PBMCs, or as DNA extracted from either sample type. This sample was included in a study of blood T cell repertoires in COVID-19 (dated by TCRdb to the early 2020s). For the wider study: The collaborator samples originated in the United States, Italy and Spain and spanned the acute and convalescent phases of COVID-19. The material from the prospective study consisted of cDNA or gDNA derived from T cells, B-cell-depleted T cells, or PBMCs. The dataset comprised deeply sampled blood TCRbeta repertoires from subjects exposed to, actively infected with, or recovered from COVID-19. The repertoires were released in a freely available public database intended as a resource for research on the immune response to SARS-CoV-2. The samples were drawn from two sources: the first 160 participants of the ongoing ImmuneRACE study, and fewer than 1,500 subjects contributed by 6 global collaborators. A de-identified subject ID, COVID-19 status, age in years and sex were almost always included in the sample metadata. Where available, HLA class I and class II types were obtained from metadata supplied by the sample provider rather than from assay-based typing.

Broader findings and caveats from the paper: How much clinical and demographic metadata was included differed by source and by participant, and the metadata was provided uncurated.

TCRbeta CDR3 regions were amplified from genomic DNA using the immunoSEQ Assay, a bias-controlled multiplex PCR. On the study's bioinformatics: Nucleated cell counts per sample were estimated from amplification of reference gene primers within the assay. To quantify the absolute abundance of each unique TCRbeta CDR3 rearrangement, sequence reads were collapsed and filtered. For each sample, productive Simpson clonality was calculated by taking the square root of Simpson's diversity index across productive rearrangements. Held by TCRdb, this immuneACCESS table contains in-frame sequences only and omits some clones. Under half of the omission traces to an unresolved V gene where checked; the cause of the rest is unknown. V, J and clone size were drawn from that table, and D and trimming were deduced from the DNA. Across this sample there are some 200,000 clones, with roughly four fifths seen only once. The biggest ten clones account for 6% to 7% of the sample.

Counted from cysteine to phenylalanine, this CDR3 has 13 amino acids. The entry retains the CDR3 DNA only, 39 bases that are in frame from base 1. Trimming costs V 1 base and J 10 bases, and their ends lie 8 bases apart. CDR1 SEHNR and CDR2 FQNEAQ are derived from the germline V gene (reference sequence). The clonotype originates from a woman aged 40 to 49 with acute or convalescent COVID-19. The specimen was peripheral blood. The V gene is TRBV7-9 and the J gene is TRBJ1-6, with no D gene named confidently. The CDR3 protein is CASSLDAGSPLHF. The sequenced DNA is TGTGCCAGCAGCTTAGACGCGGGCTCACCCCTCCACTTT.